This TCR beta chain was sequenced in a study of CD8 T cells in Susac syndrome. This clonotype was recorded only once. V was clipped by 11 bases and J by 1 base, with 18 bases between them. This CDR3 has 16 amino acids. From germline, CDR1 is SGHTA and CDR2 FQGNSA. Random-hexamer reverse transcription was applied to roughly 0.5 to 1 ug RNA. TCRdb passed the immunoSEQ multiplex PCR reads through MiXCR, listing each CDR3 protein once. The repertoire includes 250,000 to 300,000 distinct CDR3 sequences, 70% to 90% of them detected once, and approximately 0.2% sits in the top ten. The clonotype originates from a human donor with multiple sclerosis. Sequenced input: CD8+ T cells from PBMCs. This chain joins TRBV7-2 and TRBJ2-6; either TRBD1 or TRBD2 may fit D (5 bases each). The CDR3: CAGSGTLNSGANVLTF. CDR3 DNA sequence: TGTGCCGGATCCGGGACCCTAAATTCTGGGGCCAACGTCCTGACTTTC. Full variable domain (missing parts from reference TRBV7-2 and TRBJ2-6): GAGVSQSPSNKVTEKGKDVELRCDPISGHTALYWYRQSLGQGLEFLIYFQGNSAPDKSGLPSDRFSAERTGGSVSTLTIQRTQQEDSAVYLCAGSGTLNSGANVLTFGAGSRLTVL.